This TCR beta chain was captured in a study of kidney transplant recipient with SARS-CoV-2 infection (dated by TCRdb to the early 2020s). This clonotype occurred many times. Its binding antigen is unknown. No base quality information exists; no much larger clone differs at one position. The intended sense of this specimen's time point label: pre-pandemic baseline sample and day 111 after first positive SARS-CoV-2 test. Instrument on record: Illumina MiSeq. Profiling of the peripheral T cell repertoire targeted human TCRbeta genes. On the study's bioinformatics: Beta-binomial modelling was used to test for differences in clonotype abundance while accounting for variability over time. Expanded clonotypes were screened against the ImmuneCODE reference database of SARS-CoV-2-associated TCRs and were mapped to viral genome regions. Further repertoire analyses covered TRBV gene usage, CDR3 length, CDR3 amino acid overlap between time points, clonotype abundance distributions and Jaccard similarity. TCRdb took the public reads, trimmed them with fastp at Q25, ran MiXCR for clone calling and kept in-frame beta chains. Each CDR3 protein appears once, grouped with its most common genes and DNA. TCRdb's processing, not the study's, gives the V and J calls here. This sample holds 200,000 to 300,000 distinct CDR3 sequences; less than 35% were observed only once. 7% to 8% of the sample belongs to the ten largest clones.

In the germline V gene (reference sequence), CDR1 corresponds to MNHEY and CDR2 to SMNVEV. The CDR3 goes from the cysteine to the phenylalanine over 13 residues. Only CDR3 DNA remains: 39 bases, in frame from the first base. V is trimmed back by 0 bases and J by 8 bases, and the junction contains 2 bases that no gene match accounts for. The material was a blood sample, obtained at baseline and on day 111 from a kidney transplant recipient. The receptor was derived from a male patient younger than 45 who had COVID-19 and was a kidney transplant recipient. It is possible that, after a transplant, some T cells come from the graft donor. Recombination connected TRBV27 to TRBJ1-1, with 8 bases in between that match TRBD1. Read as DNA, the sequence is TGTGCCAGCAGTTTATCCCAGGGGGCCGAAGCTTTCTTT. The encoded protein is CASSLSQGAEAFF.